Included here is one T cell receptor beta chain sequence, with context. The repertoire was sequenced with immunoSEQ multiplex PCR; TCRdb's copy has only in-frame clones and lacks some. The sample consists of tens of thousands of clones, 95% to 98% of them appearing once. The CDR3 is 15 amino acids. Trimming removed 2 bases at V and 0 bases at J, with 11 bases between. Germline lookup yields CDR1 MGHRA and CDR2 YSYEKL. The sample is drawn from a study of technical replicates of blood from a few donors. The source of this sequence is a human donor in good health. The specimen was T cells isolated from PBMCs. The chain joins TRBV4-1 to TRBJ2-7; D is uncertain. This CDR3 is CASSQWAPGSYEQYF. In DNA form, the CDR3 reads TGCGCCAGCAGCCAATGGGCGCCTGGCTCCTACGAGCAGTACTTC.